The entry that follows covers one T cell receptor beta chain sequence. Its antigen is undetermined. This entry comes from a study of cytomegalovirus exposure and HLA in healthy donors. Study-level points and caveats: By HLA locus, TCR association rates varied in a later analysis, with DRB1 showing the most and HLA-C the fewest.

Use of 60 Vbeta and 13 Jbeta primers characterized the PCR. Methods used by the authors: In a later analysis, the count reached 74 million or so unique TCR beta chains, with 9 million to 11 million shared. Clones were sequenced by immunoSEQ multiplex PCR, and TCRdb holds only the in-frame ones, with some missing. That table supplies the V and J calls and clone size; D and trimming were determined from the DNA. Of 100,000 to 150,000 clones listed, around 81% were seen once; the top ten hold more than 1%. The CDR3 runs to 13 residues. V was clipped by 5 bases and J by 2 bases; unmatched bases: 3. Germline CDR1 is SNHLY and CDR2 is FYNNEI.

The chain is built from TRBV2 and TRBJ2-7; 7 bases agree with TRBD2. The source of this sequence is a female donor in good health and CMV-seronegative. The material sequenced was PBMCs. CDR3 loop: CASSLAVTYEQYF. The CDR3 coding sequence is TGTGCCAGCAGTCTAGCGGTCACCTACGAGCAGTACTTC. The variable domain in full, with the rest retrieved from reference TRBV2 and TRBJ2-7, is EPEVTQTPSHQVTQMGQEVILRCVPISNHLYFYWYRQILGQKVEFLVSFYNNEISEKSEIFDDQFSVERPDGSNFTLKIRSTKLEDSAMYFCASSLAVTYEQYFGPGTRLTVT.